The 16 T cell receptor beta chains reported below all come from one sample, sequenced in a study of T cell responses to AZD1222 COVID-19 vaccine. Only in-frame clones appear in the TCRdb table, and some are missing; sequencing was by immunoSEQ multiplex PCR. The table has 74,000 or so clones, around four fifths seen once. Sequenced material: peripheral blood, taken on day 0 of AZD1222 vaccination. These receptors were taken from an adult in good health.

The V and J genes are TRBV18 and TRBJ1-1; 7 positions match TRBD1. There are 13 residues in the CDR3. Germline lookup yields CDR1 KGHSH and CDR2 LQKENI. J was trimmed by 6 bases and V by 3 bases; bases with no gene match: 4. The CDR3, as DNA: TGTGCCAGCTCACCGGGGACAGTCGCTGAAGCTTTCTTT. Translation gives CASSPGTVAEAFF.

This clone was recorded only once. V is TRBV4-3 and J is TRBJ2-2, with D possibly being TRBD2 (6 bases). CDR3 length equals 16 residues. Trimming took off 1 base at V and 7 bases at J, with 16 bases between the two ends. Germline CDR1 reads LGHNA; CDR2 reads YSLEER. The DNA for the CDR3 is TGCGCCAGCAGCCAAGGGGGAGGTCAACGGGTCGGGGAGCTGTTTTTT. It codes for CASSQGGGQRVGELFF.

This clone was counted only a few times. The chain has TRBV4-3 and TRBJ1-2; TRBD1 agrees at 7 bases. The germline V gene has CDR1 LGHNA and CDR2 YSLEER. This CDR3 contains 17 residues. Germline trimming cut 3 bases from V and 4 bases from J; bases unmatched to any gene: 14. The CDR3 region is CASSHVGGDRNFYGYTF. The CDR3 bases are TGCGCCAGCAGCCATGTCGGCGGGGACAGAAACTTCTATGGCTACACCTTC.

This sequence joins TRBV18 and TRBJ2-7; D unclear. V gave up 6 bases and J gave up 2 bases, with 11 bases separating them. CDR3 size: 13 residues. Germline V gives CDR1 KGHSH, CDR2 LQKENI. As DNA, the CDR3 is TGTGCCAGCTCCGTGACTCAACCCTACGAGCAGTACTTC. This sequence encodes CASSVTQPYEQYF.

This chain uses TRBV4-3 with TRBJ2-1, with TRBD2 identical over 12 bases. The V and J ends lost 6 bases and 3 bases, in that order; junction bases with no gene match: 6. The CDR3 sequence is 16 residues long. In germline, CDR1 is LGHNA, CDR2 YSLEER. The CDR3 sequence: CASRLGTSGLYNEQFF. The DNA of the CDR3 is TGCGCCAGCAGGCTTGGGACTAGCGGGCTCTACAATGAGCAGTTCTTC.

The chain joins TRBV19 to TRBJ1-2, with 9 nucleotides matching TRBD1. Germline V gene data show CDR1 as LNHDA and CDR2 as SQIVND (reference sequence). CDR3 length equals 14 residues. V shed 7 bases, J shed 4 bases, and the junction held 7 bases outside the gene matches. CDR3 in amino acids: CASTRQGVGYGYTF. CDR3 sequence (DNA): TGTGCCAGTACAAGACAGGGGGTAGGCTATGGCTACACCTTC.

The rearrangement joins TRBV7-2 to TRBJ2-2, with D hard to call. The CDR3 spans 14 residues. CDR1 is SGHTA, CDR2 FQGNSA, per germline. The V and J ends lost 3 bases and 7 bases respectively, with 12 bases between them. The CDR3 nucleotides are TGTGCCAGCAGCTTTACGTCCCGCGGCGGGGAGCTGTTTTTT. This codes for CASSFTSRGGELFF.

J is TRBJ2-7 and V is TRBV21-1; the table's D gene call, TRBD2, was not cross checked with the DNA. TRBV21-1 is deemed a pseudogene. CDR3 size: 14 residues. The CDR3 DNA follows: TGTGCCAGCAGATTAGCGGGGGTCTCCTACGAGCAGTACTTC. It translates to CASRLAGVSYEQYF.

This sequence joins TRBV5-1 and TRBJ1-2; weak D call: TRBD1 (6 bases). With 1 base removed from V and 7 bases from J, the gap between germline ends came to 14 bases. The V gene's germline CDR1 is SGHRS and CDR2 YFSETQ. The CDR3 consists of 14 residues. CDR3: CASSLSSGVVGYTF. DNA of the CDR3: TGCGCCAGCAGCTTGTCATCAGGGGTGGTTGGCTACACCTTC.

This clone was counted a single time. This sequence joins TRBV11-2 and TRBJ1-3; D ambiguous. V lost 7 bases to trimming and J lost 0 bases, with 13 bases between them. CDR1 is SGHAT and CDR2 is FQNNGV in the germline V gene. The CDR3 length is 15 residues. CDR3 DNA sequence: TGTGCCAGCACCTACGACGAAGACTCTGGAAACACCATATATTTT. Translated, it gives CASTYDEDSGNTIYF.

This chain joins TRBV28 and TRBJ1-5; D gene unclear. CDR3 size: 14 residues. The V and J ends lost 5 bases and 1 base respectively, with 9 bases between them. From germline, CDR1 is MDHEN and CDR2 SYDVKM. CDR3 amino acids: CASSTPASNQPQHF. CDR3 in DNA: TGTGCCAGCAGTACCCCAGCAAGCAATCAGCCCCAGCATTTT.

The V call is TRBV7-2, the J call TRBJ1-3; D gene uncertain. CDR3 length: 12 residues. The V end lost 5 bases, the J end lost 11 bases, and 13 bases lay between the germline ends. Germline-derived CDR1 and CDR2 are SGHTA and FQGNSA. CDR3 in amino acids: CASSLELGAIYF. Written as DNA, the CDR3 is TGTGCCAGCAGCCTGGAGTTAGGCGCCATATATTTT.

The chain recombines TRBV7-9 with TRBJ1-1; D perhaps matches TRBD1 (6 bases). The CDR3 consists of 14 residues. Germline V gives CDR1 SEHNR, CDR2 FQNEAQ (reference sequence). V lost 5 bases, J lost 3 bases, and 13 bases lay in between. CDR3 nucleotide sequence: TGTGCCAGCAGCCCGAGGGGGTTGGACACTGAAGCTTTCTTT. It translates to CASSPRGLDTEAFF. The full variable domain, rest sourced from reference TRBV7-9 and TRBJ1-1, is DTGVSQNPRHKITKRGQNVTFRCDPISEHNRLYWYRQTLGQGPEFLTYFQNEAQLEKSRLLSDRFSAERPKGSFSTLEIQRTEQGDSAMYLCASSPRGLDTEAFFGQGTRLTVV.

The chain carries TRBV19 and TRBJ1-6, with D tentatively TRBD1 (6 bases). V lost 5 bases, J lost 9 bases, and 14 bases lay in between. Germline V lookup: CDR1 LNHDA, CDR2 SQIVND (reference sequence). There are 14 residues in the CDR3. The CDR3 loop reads CASSGQGFSSPLHF. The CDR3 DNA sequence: TGTGCCAGTAGTGGGCAGGGGTTCAGTTCACCCCTCCACTTT.

CDR3 nucleotides: TGTGCCAGCAGCTTAGGCGGGGAAGGCTCGCGGGAGCAGTACTTC. Protein product: CASSLGGEGSREQYF. This sequence joins TRBV13 and TRBJ2-7; maybe TRBD2 (5 bases). CDR1 is PRHDT, CDR2 FYEKMQ, per germline (reference sequence). The CDR3 runs to 15 residues. The V end lost 0 bases, the J end lost 7 bases, and 16 bases lay between the germline ends. The full variable domain, with the rest looked up from reference TRBV13 and TRBJ2-7, is AAGVIQSPRHLIKEKRETATLKCYPIPRHDTVYWYQQGPGQDPQFLISFYEKMQSDKGSIPDRFSAQQFSDYHSELNMSSLELGDSALYFCASSLGGEGSREQYFGPGTRLTVT.

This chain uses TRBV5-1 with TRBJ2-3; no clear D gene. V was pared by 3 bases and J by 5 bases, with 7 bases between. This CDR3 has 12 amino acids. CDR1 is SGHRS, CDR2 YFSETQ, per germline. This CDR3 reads CASSYQVDTQYF. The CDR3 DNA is TGCGCCAGCAGCTACCAGGTAGATACGCAGTATTTT.